This T cell receptor beta chain was sequenced during a study of cytomegalovirus exposure and HLA in healthy donors. Germline V gene data show CDR1 as SGHTA and CDR2 as FQGNSA. The junction had 5 bases not matched to a gene; V was cut back by 1 base and J by 4 bases. The CDR3 spans 18 residues. The table came from immunoSEQ multiplex PCR; TCRdb's copy has only in-frame clones and leaves some out. The sample lists about 120,000 clones, about 96% seen once, with 1.5% to 2% in the top ten. The sample consisted of PBMCs. The receptor comes from a man younger than 35 in good health and CMV-seronegative. V is TRBV7-2 and J is TRBJ2-2; TRBD2 agrees at 14 bases. The CDR3 here is CASSLVGTSGRITGELFF. CDR3 in DNA: TGTGCCAGCAGCTTAGTGGGGACTAGCGGGAGAATCACCGGGGAGCTGTTTTTT.